This TCR beta chain is drawn from a study of CD8 T cells in ankylosing spondylitis. Notes on the study in general: Reactive arthritis synovial fluid and blood were previously reported to contain some motif variants.

This clonotype has a count of ten or more. The antigen is unknown. With molecular barcodes, quantitative 5'-RACE was used to make the TCR beta libraries. TCRdb reprocessed the 5' RACE reads via MiXCR and lists one record per CDR3 protein. The sample lists approximately 260,000 distinct CDR3 sequences; 15% to 20% were seen once. Germline V gene data show CDR1 as MNHEY and CDR2 as SMNVEV (reference sequence). Trimming shortened V by 3 bases and J by 12 bases, and 9 bases separated the two germline ends. This CDR3 is built from 10 residues. The sample was blood, either unsorted or a sorted T cell fraction (not recorded which). This chain joins TRBV27 and TRBJ2-7; D gene ambiguous. The TCR was taken from a male donor with ankylosing spondylitis or in good health (not recorded which). The CDR3 sequence: CASSFDMAYF. DNA for the CDR3: TGTGCCAGCAGTTTTGATATGGCGTACTTC.